The 22 T cell receptor beta chains below all came from one sample that was sequenced in a study of cytomegalovirus exposure and HLA in healthy donors. Sequenced by immunoSEQ multiplex PCR; TCRdb stores in-frame clones only, minus some. The repertoire holds over 50,000 clones, with almost 97% as singletons. Sequences were obtained from PBMCs. These TCRs come from a woman younger than 35 in good health and CMV-seronegative.

The chain combines TRBV27 with TRBJ1-2; D gene ambiguous. V was shortened by 2 bases and J by 6 bases, with 10 bases between the two germline ends. The CDR3 consists of 13 residues. Germline CDR1 MNHEY, CDR2 SMNVEV (reference sequence). The CDR3 loop is CASSLEDVDGYTF. As DNA, the CDR3 is TGTGCCAGCAGTTTAGAGGATGTGGATGGCTACACCTTC.

J is TRBJ2-1 and V is TRBV13, with 8 bases lining up with TRBD2. Germline-derived CDR1 and CDR2 are PRHDT and FYEKMQ (reference sequence). This CDR3 comprises 16 residues. Unmatched junction bases numbered 15, after V lost 5 bases and J lost 9 bases. The CDR3 here is CASSTRGAGDQGEQFF. The DNA for the CDR3 is TGTGCCAGCAGCACCCGAGGAGCGGGAGATCAAGGTGAGCAGTTCTTC. The variable domain in full, with the rest retrieved from reference TRBV13 and TRBJ2-1, is AAGVIQSPRHLIKEKRETATLKCYPIPRHDTVYWYQQGPGQDPQFLISFYEKMQSDKGSIPDRFSAQQFSDYHSELNMSSLELGDSALYFCASSTRGAGDQGEQFFGPGTRLTVL.

The chain recombines TRBV15 with TRBJ1-2; D call uncertain. CDR3 length equals 15 residues. Trimming removed 5 bases at V and 8 bases at J, with 21 bases between. CDR1 and CDR2 from the germline V gene are LNHNV and YYDKDF (reference sequence). The DNA for the CDR3 is TGTGCCACCAGCTCCAATCTGGGAGGGCTTGGCGGCTACACCTTC. Protein product: CATSSNLGGLGGYTF.

This rearrangement joins TRBV15 to TRBJ2-7; maybe TRBD2 (5 bases). Germline V lookup: CDR1 LNHNV, CDR2 YYDKDF (reference sequence). This CDR3 spans 16 amino acids. V was pared by 1 base and J by 3 bases, with 16 bases between. This chain's CDR3 is CATSRAGRETNYEQYF. CDR3 sequence (DNA): TGTGCCACCAGCAGAGCTGGTAGGGAGACTAACTACGAGCAGTACTTC.

A single count supports this clone. This chain uses TRBV28 with TRBJ1-5; tentatively, D is TRBD1 (5 bases). This CDR3 comprises 15 residues. V lost 4 bases to trimming and J lost 2 bases, with 12 bases between them. Per the germline V gene, CDR1 is MDHEN and CDR2 is SYDVKM. The DNA of the CDR3 is TGTGCCAGCAGTTACGACAGTAGTGGCAATCAGCCCCAGCATTTT. It yields the protein CASSYDSSGNQPQHF.

This chain connects TRBV7-9 to TRBJ2-5; D is possibly TRBD2 (6 bases). Germline V lookup: CDR1 SEHNR, CDR2 FQNEAQ (reference sequence). CDR3 length: 17 residues. With 5 bases removed from V and 5 bases from J, the gap between germline ends came to 24 bases. The CDR3: CASSRGISMGLGETQYF. As DNA, the CDR3 is TGTGCCAGCAGCCGGGGGATTAGCATGGGGCTCGGGGAGACCCAGTACTTC.

This chain connects TRBV5-1 to TRBJ2-7; D is uncertain. V was pared by 4 bases and J by 2 bases, with 16 bases between. There are 15 residues in the CDR3. In germline, CDR1 is SGHRS, CDR2 YFSETQ. The CDR3 DNA sequence: TGCGCCAGCAGCCCCGGCGGCGGAACTCCCTACGAGCAGTACTTC. Residues: CASSPGGGTPYEQYF.

The chain uses TRBV7-9 and TRBJ2-5; D perhaps matches TRBD2 (6 bases). Germline V CDR1 and CDR2: SEHNR, FQNEAQ (reference sequence). The CDR3 is made up of 14 amino acids. The CDR3 nucleotides are TGTCCCCCGGGCGGGACTCTACATTTGGAGACCCAGTACTTC. Its protein is CPPGGTLHLETQYF. Supplemented by reference TRBV7-9 and TRBJ2-5, the full variable domain reads DTGVSQNPRHKITKRGQNVTFRCDPISEHNRLYWYRQTLGQGPEFLTYFQNEAQLEKSRLLSDRFSAERPKGSFSTLEIQRTEQGDSAMYLCPPGGTLHLETQYFGPGTRLLVL.

The gene calls are TRBV30 and TRBJ1-5, with D possibly being TRBD1 (6 bases). The V gene's germline CDR1 is GTSNPN and CDR2 SVGIG (reference sequence). The CDR3 loop spans 16 amino acids. Trimming shortened V by 5 bases and J by 3 bases, and 20 bases separated the two germline ends. The CDR3 sequence is CAWQTIRRGLNQPQHF. In DNA, the CDR3 is TGTGCCTGGCAGACCATTAGGCGGGGGCTCAATCAGCCCCAGCATTTT.

Of note for this clone: One end of the junction does not line up with germline, which may come from a read error. The gene calls are TRBV7-6 and TRBJ2-5; no definite D call. There are 13 residues in the CDR3. CDR1 SGHVS and CDR2 FNYEAQ come from the germline V gene. CDR3: CGSSLSVGETQYF. The CDR3 coding sequence is TGTGGCAGCAGCTTATCTGTCGGAGAGACCCAGTACTTC.

J is TRBJ2-7 and V is TRBV10-1; no firm D call. V dropped 0 bases and J dropped 3 bases, with 3 bases sitting between them. The germline gives CDR1 WNHNN, CDR2 SYGVQD (reference sequence). This CDR3 spans 12 amino acids. The CDR3 bases are TGCGCCAGCAGTGAGTCCAGCTACGAGCAGTACTTC. Encoded protein: CASSESSYEQYF.

The chain has TRBV28 and TRBJ1-5; D is undetermined. The V gene's germline CDR1 is MDHEN and CDR2 SYDVKM. This CDR3 contains 14 residues. V was pared by 5 bases and J by 1 base, with 9 bases between. The CDR3: CASSPPLSNQPQHF. In DNA, the CDR3 is TGTGCCAGCAGTCCTCCCTTGAGCAATCAGCCCCAGCATTTT.

This clone was counted a single time. The chain carries TRBV4-3 and TRBJ2-1, with 11 positions matching TRBD2. The CDR3 extends over 15 amino acids. The J segment lost 5 bases and the V segment lost 4 bases, leaving 4 bases of the junction unmatched. Germline V gene sequence: CDR1 LGHNA, CDR2 YSLEER. The CDR3 region has the DNA TGCGCCAGCAGCCGAACTAGCGGGGGTCACAATGAGCAGTTCTTC. This encodes CASSRTSGGHNEQFF.

The rearrangement uses TRBV9 and TRBJ1-2; 7 bases line up with TRBD1. Germline trimming cut 3 bases from V and 8 bases from J; bases unmatched to any gene: 7. Germline V gene data show CDR1 as SGDLS and CDR2 as YYNGEE. The CDR3 consists of 13 residues. This CDR3 reads CASSARTGVGYTF. The CDR3 DNA is TGTGCCAGCAGCGCCCGAACAGGGGTCGGCTACACCTTC.

This chain joins TRBV5-1 and TRBJ2-6, with unresolved D. CDR3 length equals 14 residues. Per germline, CDR1 SGHRS and CDR2 YFSETQ. V was shortened by 3 bases and J by 0 bases, with 4 bases between the two germline ends. DNA for the CDR3: TGCGCCAGCAGCTGGGCCTCTGGGGCCAACGTCCTGACTTTC. This gives the protein CASSWASGANVLTF.

The V gene is TRBV28, the J gene TRBJ2-1; perhaps TRBD1 as D (6 bases). The V gene lost 5 bases and the J gene lost 6 bases, with 20 bases spanning the gap. CDR1 is MDHEN, CDR2 SYDVKM, per germline. This CDR3 has 16 residues. DNA of the CDR3: TGTGCCAGCAGTCCCCCCCCCGGACAGTTTGGCAATGAGCAGTTCTTC. Amino acid sequence: CASSPPPGQFGNEQFF.

The chain recombines TRBV2 with TRBJ1-2, with 10 bases aligning to TRBD1. This CDR3 is 14 amino acids long. In germline, CDR1 is SNHLY, CDR2 FYNNEI. After removal of 4 bases from V and 6 bases from J, the junction contained 5 bases not matched to a gene. In DNA form, the CDR3 reads TGTGCCAGCAGTGGGACAGGGGGAGCCAATGGCTACACCTTC. Amino acids: CASSGTGGANGYTF. Supplemented by reference TRBV2 and TRBJ1-2, the full variable domain reads EPEVTQTPSHQVTQMGQEVILRCVPISNHLYFYWYRQILGQKVEFLVSFYNNEISEKSEIFDDQFSVERPDGSNFTLKIRSTKLEDSAMYFCASSGTGGANGYTFGSGTRLTVV.

In this sample, this clone turned up once. The chain carries TRBV5-1 and TRBJ1-2, with 7 positions matching TRBD1. In germline, CDR1 is SGHRS, CDR2 YFSETQ. V dropped 4 bases and J dropped 1; count of bases not matched to a gene: 4. This CDR3 has 14 residues. The CDR3 region has the DNA TGCGCCAGCAGCGGGACAGCCCGTAACTATGGCTACACCTTC. Translation gives CASSGTARNYGYTF.

The chain recombines TRBV20-1 with TRBJ2-1, with a possible D match to TRBD2 (5 bases). CDR1 and CDR2 (germline): DFQATT, SNEGSKA (reference sequence). The CDR3 sequence is 11 residues long. Deletions cut 6 bases from V and 9 bases from J, with 12 bases between. Here the CDR3 reads CSAKRAGEQFF. Here the CDR3 DNA reads TGCAGTGCAAAGAGGGCCGGTGAGCAGTTCTTC.

The V call is TRBV28, the J call TRBJ2-2; TRBD2 is a possible D gene (5 bases). The CDR3 contains 11 residues. The V end was cut by 11 bases, the J end by 7 bases, with 11 bases between. In germline, CDR1 is MDHEN, CDR2 SYDVKM. CDR3 amino acids: CAGLGSGELFF. In DNA form, the CDR3 reads TGTGCCGGGCTTGGGAGCGGGGAGCTGTTTTTT.

This rearrangement joins TRBV28 to TRBJ1-2; maybe TRBD1 (6 bases). This CDR3 region has 17 residues. The V end lost 6 bases, the J end lost 4 bases, and 24 bases lay between the germline ends. In germline, CDR1 is MDHEN, CDR2 SYDVKM. The CDR3 region is CASSLRPGGARGYGYTF. The CDR3 coding sequence is TGTGCCAGCAGCCTACGCCCGGGGGGGGCAAGGGGCTATGGCTACACCTTC.

The genes are TRBV28 and TRBJ2-3; no clear D. The germline V gene encodes CDR1 MDHEN and CDR2 SYDVKM. This CDR3 has 13 residues. Trimming stripped 6 bases from V and 1 base from J, with 8 bases between. The CDR3 loop is CASRGGGTDTQYF. CDR3 DNA sequence: TGTGCCAGCAGGGGTGGAGGCACAGATACGCAGTATTTT.